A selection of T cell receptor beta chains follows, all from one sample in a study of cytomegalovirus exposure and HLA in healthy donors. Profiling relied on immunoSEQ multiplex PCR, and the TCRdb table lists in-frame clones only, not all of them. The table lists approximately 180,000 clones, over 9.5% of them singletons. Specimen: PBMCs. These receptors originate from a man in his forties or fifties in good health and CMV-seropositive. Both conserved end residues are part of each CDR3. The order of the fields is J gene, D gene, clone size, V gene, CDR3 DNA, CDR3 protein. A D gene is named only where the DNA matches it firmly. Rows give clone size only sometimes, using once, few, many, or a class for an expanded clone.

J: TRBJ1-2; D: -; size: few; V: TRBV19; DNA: TGTGCCAGTAGTATAGTCGCGGGGGCGGACTTTGGCTATGGCTACACCTTC; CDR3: CASSIVAGADFGYGYTF
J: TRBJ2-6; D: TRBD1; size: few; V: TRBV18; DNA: TGTGCCAGCTCACCAAGGATGGGACAGGGGGTCTCTGGGGCCAACGTCCTGACTTTC; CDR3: CASSPRMGQGVSGANVLTF
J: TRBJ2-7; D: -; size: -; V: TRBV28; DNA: TGTGCCAGCAGCGCCCCAGGGAAATCCTACGAGCAGTACTTC; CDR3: CASSAPGKSYEQYF
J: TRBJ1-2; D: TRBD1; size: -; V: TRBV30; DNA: TGTGCCTGGAGCAAGGACAGGGGATATGGCTACACCTTC; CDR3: CAWSKDRGYGYTF
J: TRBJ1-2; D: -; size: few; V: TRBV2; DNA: TGTGCCAGCAGTGAAGCAGGCTCCCAGGGTGGCTACACCTTC; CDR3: CASSEAGSQGGYTF
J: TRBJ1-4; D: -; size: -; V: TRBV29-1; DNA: TGCAGCGCGAGAGTCACAACTAATGAAAAACTGTTTTTT; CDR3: CSARVTTNEKLFF
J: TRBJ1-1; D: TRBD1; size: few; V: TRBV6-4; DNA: TGTGCCAGCAATGAGGACAGGAGTGAAGCTTTCTTT; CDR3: CASNEDRSEAFF
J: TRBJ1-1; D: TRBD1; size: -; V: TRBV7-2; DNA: TGTGCCAGCAGCTTAAGGACAGGGTTAATCGGAAACACTGAAGCTTTCTTT; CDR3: CASSLRTGLIGNTEAFF
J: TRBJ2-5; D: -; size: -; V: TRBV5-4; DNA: TGTGCCAGCAGCTTGGAGGGGGGGCCGGGAGAGACCCAGTACTTC; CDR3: CASSLEGGPGETQYF
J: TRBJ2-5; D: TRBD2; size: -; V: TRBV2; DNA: TGTGCCAGCAGTGATGAGGGCGGGGGGGCCGGGACCCAGTACTTC; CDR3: CASSDEGGGAGTQYF
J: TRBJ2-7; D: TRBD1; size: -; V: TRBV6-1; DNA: TGTGCCAGCAGACACGACAGGGCTCCCTACGAGCAGTACTTC; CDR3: CASRHDRAPYEQYF
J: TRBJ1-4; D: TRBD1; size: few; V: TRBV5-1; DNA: TGCGCCAGCAGCTTGACAGGGGGCCAGGAAAAACTGTTTTTT; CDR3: CASSLTGGQEKLFF
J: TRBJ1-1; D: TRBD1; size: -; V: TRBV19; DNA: TGTGCCAGTAGAAAGCTCTCAGGGGGCAACACTGAAGCTTTCTTT; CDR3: CASRKLSGGNTEAFF
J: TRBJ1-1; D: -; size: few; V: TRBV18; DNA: TGTGCCAGCTCCCAACAGGGCATGAACACTGAAGCTTTCTTT; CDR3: CASSQQGMNTEAFF
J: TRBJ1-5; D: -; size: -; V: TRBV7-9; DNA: TGTGCCAGCAGCCGGGGGGCAGTTAATCAGCCCCAGCATTTT; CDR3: CASSRGAVNQPQHF
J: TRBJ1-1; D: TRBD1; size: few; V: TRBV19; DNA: TGTGCCAGTAGTACCCACGGGACAGCCATGAACACTGAAGCTTTCTTT; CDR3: CASSTHGTAMNTEAFF
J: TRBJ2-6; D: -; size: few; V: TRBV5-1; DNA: TGCGCCAGCAGCATCAGGGTCTCTGGGGCCAACGTCCTGACTTTC; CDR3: CASSIRVSGANVLTF
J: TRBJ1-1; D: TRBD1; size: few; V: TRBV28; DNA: TGTGCCAGCAGTTTAACAGGGGGCGCACGGGAAGCTTTCTTT; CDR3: CASSLTGGAREAFF
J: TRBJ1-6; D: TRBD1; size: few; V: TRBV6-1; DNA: TGTGCCAGCATTGGACAGGGGAAGGTGGGATCACCCCTCCACTTT; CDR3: CASIGQGKVGSPLHF
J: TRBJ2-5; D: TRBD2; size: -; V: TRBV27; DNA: TGTGCCAGCAGTTCCAAGCGGGGGGGAGGAGAGACCCAGTACTTC; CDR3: CASSSKRGGGETQYF
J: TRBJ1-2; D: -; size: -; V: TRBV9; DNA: TGTGCCAGCAGCGTCGGAACAGCCAGCTATGGCTACACCTTC; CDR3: CASSVGTASYGYTF
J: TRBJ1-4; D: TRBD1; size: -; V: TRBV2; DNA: TGTGCCAGCAGACAAACAGGGGCGAGTAATGAAAAACTGTTTTTT; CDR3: CASRQTGASNEKLFF
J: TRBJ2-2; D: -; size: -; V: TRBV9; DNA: TGTGCCAGCAGCGTACAGGCCGACACCGGGGAGCTGTTTTTT; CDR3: CASSVQADTGELFF
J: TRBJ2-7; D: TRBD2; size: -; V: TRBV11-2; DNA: TGTGCCAGCAGCCTGCGGACTAGCGGGGTCTCCGTCTACGAGCAGTACTTC; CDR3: CASSLRTSGVSVYEQYF
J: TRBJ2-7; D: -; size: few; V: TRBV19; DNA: TGTGCCAGTAGTAAAGGGGTAGGGTACGAGCAGTACTTC; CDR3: CASSKGVGYEQYF
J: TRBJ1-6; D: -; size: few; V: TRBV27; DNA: TGTGCCAGCACCCAGGGGCAGGGGCGAGGGGCTAATTCACCCCTCCACTTT; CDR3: CASTQGQGRGANSPLHF
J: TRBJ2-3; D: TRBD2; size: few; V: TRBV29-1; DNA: TGCAGCGGCAATGGACTAGCGGGGGGCAGTAGCACAGATACGCAGTATTTT; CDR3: CSGNGLAGGSSTDTQYF
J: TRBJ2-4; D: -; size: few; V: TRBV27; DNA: TGTGCCAGCAGTTTTAGTGTCAAAAACATTCAGTACTTC; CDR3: CASSFSVKNIQYF
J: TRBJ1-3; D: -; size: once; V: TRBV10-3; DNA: TGTGCCATCAGTGATGAGCGTTGGATAGGAAACACCATATATTTT; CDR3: CAISDERWIGNTIYF
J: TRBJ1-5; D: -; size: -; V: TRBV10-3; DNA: TGTGCCATCAGCGATTCCTCGGGGAGCAATCAGCCCCAGCATTTT; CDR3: CAISDSSGSNQPQHF
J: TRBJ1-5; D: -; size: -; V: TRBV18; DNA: TGTGCCAGCTCACCAGTAGGGGGACAGCCCCAGCATTTT; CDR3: CASSPVGGQPQHF
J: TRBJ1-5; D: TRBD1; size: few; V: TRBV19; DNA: TGTGCCAGTAGTATTCGGACGGGACAGGGTCAGCCCCAGCATTTT; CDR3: CASSIRTGQGQPQHF
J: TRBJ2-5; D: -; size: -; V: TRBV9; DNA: TGTGCCAGCAGCGTAGCTGGTCTAGGGGGACAAGAGACCCAGTACTTC; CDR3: CASSVAGLGGQETQYF
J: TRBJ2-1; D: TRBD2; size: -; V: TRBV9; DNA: TGTGCCAGCAACTTCGGGGGGGAGTGGGATGAGCAGTTCTTC; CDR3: CASNFGGEWDEQFF
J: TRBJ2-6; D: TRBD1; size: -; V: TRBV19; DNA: TGTGCCAGTAGTCCCCCGACAGGGGGCCTACTCCATTCCGGGGCCAACGTCCTGACTTTC; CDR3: CASSPPTGGLLHSGANVLTF
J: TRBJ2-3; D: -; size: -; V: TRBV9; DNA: TGTGCCAGCAGCGTCGCGGATCGACTTGCCATGCCGCTTACGCAGTATTTT; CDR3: CASSVADRLAMPLTQYF
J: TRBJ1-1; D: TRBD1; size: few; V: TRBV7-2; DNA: TGTGCCAGCAGCTTAGTCCAGGGGGCTGTAGGAACTGAAGCTTTCTTT; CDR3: CASSLVQGAVGTEAFF
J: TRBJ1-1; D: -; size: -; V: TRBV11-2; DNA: TGTGCCAGCAGCCCCGGGATGAACACTGAAGCTTTCTTT; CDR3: CASSPGMNTEAFF
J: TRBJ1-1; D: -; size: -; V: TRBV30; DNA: TGTGCCTGGAGGCGGGGAGGGACCACAGGCGAAGCTTTCTTT; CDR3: CAWRRGGTTGEAFF
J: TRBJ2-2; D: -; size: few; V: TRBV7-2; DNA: TGTGCCAGCAGCTTAGTGGTGAGAGCCAGGGGATTTGATACCGGGGAGCTGTTTTTT; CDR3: CASSLVVRARGFDTGELFF
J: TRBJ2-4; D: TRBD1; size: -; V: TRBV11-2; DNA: TGTGCCAGCAGCCCGGGACAGGGGAACATTCAGTACTTC; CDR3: CASSPGQGNIQYF
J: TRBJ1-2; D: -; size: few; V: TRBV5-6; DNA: TGTGCCAGCAGCTTCGACAGTCCGGGCTACACCTTC; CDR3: CASSFDSPGYTF
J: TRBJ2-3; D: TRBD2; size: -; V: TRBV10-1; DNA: TGCGCCACCAACACGACTAGCGGGGGGAATTCACCTAGCACAGATACGCAGTATTTT; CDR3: CATNTTSGGNSPSTDTQYF
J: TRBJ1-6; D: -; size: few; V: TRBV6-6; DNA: TGTGCCACCTCTATTCTTGCCTCCTATAATTCACCCCTCCACTTT; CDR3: CATSILASYNSPLHF
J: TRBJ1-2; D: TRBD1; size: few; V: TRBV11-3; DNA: TGTGCCAGCAGCACGGACAGGGCGGGCTACACCTTC; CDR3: CASSTDRAGYTF
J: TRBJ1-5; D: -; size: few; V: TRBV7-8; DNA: TGTGCCAGCAGCGTGGACAGTTCTCAGAGGCCCCAGCATTTT; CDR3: CASSVDSSQRPQHF
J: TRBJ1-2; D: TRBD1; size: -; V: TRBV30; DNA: TGTGCCTGGAGTAAGGGGACAGGGAACTATGGCTACACCTTC; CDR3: CAWSKGTGNYGYTF
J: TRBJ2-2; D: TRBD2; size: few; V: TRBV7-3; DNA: TGTGCCAGCAGTCCCCATCGGCGGGGGGGCCCTGACACCGGGGAGCTGTTTTTT; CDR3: CASSPHRRGGPDTGELFF
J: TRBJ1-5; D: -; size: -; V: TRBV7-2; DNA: TGTGCCAGTAGCTCGACAGGAAATCAGCCCCAGCATTTT; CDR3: CASSSTGNQPQHF
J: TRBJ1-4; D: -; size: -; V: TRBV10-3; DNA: TGTGCCAGCGTCGGGGTACCTAGCGAAAAACTGTTTTTT; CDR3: CASVGVPSEKLFF
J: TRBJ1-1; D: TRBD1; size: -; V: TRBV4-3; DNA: TGCGCCAGCAGCCTAACGGACAGGGGTAAGACTGAAGCTTTCTTT; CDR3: CASSLTDRGKTEAFF
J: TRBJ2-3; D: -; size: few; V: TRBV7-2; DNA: TGTGCCAGCAGCTTAATATGGCGGGGGCCCCCCTCTAGCACAGATACGCAGTATTTT; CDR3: CASSLIWRGPPSSTDTQYF
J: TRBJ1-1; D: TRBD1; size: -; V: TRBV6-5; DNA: TGTGCCAGCAGCCAGGGGGCTGAAGCTTTCTTT; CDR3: CASSQGAEAFF
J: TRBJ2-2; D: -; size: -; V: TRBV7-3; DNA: TGTGCCAGCAGCTTAATCCAGGGCGTATACGGGGAGCTGTTTTTT; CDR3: CASSLIQGVYGELFF
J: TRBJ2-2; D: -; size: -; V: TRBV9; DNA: TGTGCCAGCAGCCAAACTATCACCGGGGAGCTGTTTTTT; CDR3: CASSQTITGELFF